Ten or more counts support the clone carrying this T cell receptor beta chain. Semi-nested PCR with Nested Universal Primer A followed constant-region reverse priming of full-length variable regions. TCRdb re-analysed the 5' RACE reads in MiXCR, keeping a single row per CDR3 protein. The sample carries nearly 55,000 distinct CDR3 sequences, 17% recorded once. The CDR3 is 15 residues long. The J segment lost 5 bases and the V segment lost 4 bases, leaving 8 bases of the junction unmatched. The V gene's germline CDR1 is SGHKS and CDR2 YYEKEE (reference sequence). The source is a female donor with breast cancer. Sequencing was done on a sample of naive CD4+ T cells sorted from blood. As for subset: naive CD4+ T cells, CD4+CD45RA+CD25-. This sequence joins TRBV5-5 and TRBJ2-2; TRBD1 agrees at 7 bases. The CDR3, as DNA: TGTGCCAGCAGCCCACGACAGGGTGGAACCGGGGAGCTGTTTTTT. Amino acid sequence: CASSPRQGGTGELFF.